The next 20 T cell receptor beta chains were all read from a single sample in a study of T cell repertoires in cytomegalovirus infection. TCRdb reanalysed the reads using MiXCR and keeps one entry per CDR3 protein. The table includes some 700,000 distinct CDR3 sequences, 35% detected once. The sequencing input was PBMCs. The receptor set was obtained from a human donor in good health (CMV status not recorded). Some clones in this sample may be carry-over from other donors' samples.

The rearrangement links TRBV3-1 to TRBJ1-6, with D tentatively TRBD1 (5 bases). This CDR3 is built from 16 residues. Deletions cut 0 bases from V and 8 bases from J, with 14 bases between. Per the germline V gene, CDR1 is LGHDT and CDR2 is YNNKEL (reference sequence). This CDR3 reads CASSQEGGIGDSPLHF. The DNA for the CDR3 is TGTGCCAGCAGCCAAGAGGGGGGTATAGGGGATTCACCCCTCCACTTT. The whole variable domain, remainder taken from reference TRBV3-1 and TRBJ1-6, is DTAVSQTPKYLVTQMGNDKSIKCEQNLGHDTMYWYKQDSKKFLKIMFSYNNKELIINETVPNRFSPKSPDKAHLNLHINSLELGDSAVYFCASSQEGGIGDSPLHFGNGTRLTVT.

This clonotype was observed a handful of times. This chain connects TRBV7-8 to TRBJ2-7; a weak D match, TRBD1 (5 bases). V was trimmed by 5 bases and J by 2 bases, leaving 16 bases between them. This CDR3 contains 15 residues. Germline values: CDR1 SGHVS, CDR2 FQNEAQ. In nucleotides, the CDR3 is TGTGCCAGCAGCCCAGAACCCAGGGAAGCCTACGAGCAGTACTTC. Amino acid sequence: CASSPEPREAYEQYF.

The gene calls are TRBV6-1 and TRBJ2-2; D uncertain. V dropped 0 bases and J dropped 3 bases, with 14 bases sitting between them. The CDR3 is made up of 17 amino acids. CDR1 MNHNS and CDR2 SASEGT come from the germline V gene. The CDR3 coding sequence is TGTGCCAGCAGTGAAGCGCTTGAGACCACATACACCGGGGAGCTGTTTTTT. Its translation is CASSEALETTYTGELFF.

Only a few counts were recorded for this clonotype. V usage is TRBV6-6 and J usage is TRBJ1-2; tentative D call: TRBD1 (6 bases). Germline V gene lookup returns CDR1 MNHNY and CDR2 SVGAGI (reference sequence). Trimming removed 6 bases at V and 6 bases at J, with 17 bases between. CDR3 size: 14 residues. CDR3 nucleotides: TGTGCCAGCAGAGGGGGGAGGGGTCTGGATGGCTACACCTTC. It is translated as CASRGGRGLDGYTF.

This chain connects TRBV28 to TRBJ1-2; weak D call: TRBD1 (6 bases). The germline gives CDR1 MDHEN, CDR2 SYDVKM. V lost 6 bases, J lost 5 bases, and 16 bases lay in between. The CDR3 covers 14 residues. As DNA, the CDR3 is TGTGCCAGCAGCGCTTTCCCCGGACAGTATGGCTACACCTTC. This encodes CASSAFPGQYGYTF.

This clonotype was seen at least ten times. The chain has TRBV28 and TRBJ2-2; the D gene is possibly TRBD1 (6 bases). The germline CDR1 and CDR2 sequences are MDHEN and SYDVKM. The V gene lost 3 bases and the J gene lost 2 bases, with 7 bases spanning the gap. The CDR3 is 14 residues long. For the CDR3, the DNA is TGTGCCAGCAGTTTGGGACACAACACCGGGGAGCTGTTTTTT. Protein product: CASSLGHNTGELFF. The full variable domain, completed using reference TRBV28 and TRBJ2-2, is DVKVTQSSRYLVKRTGEKVFLECVQDMDHENMFWYRQDPGLGLRLIYFSYDVKMKEKGDIPEGYSVSREKKERFSLILESASTNQTSMYLCASSLGHNTGELFFGEGSRLTVL.

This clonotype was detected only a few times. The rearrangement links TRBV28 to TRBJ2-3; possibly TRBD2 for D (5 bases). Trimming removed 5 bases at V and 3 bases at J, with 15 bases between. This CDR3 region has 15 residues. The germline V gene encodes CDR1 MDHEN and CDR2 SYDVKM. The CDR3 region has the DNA TGTGCCAGCAGTCGTGAGAGGGAGATAACAGATACGCAGTATTTT. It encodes CASSREREITDTQYF.

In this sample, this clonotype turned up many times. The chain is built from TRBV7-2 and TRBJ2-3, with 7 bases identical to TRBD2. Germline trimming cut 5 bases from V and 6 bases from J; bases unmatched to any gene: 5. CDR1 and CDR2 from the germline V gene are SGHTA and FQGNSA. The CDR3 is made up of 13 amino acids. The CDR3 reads CASSPGRRDTQYF. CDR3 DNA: TGTGCCAGCAGCCCCGGGAGGCGGGATACGCAGTATTTT.

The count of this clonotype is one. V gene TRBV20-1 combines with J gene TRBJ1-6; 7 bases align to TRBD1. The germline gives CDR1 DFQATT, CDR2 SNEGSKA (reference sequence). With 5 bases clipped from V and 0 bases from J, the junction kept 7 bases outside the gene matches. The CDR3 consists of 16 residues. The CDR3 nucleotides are TGCAGTGCTGGACCGGGACAGAGCTCCTATAATTCACCCCTCCACTTT. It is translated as CSAGPGQSSYNSPLHF.

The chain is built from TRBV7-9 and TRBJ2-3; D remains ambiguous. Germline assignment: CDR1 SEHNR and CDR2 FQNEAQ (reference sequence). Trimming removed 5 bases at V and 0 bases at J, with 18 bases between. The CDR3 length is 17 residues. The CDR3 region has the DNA TGTGCCAGCAGCCGCCCCCTTGGCGTCGTGAGCACAGATACGCAGTATTTT. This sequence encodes CASSRPLGVVSTDTQYF.

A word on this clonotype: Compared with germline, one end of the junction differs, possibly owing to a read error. As DNA, the CDR3 is TGTGCTAGCAGCTTAGAGGGCTCGGCGGGGTACAATGAGCAGTTCTTC. Encoded protein: CASSLEGSAGYNEQFF. The V and J genes are TRBV7-7 and TRBJ2-1, with D tentatively TRBD2 (6 bases). Germline lookup yields CDR1 SSHAT and CDR2 FNYEAQ (reference sequence). The CDR3 runs to 16 residues.

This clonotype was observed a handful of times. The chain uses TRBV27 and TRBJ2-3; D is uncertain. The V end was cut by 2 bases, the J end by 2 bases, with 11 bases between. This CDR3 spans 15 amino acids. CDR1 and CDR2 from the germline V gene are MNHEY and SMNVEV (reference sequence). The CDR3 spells CASSLTQQVTDTQYF. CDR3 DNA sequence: TGTGCCAGCAGTTTAACGCAGCAAGTCACAGATACGCAGTATTTT.

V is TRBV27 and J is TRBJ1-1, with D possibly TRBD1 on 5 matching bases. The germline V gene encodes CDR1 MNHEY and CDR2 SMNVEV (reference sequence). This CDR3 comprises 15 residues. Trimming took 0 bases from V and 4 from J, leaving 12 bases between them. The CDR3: CASSLSRGSSTEAFF. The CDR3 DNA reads TGTGCCAGCAGTTTATCTCGGGGGTCGAGCACTGAAGCTTTCTTT.

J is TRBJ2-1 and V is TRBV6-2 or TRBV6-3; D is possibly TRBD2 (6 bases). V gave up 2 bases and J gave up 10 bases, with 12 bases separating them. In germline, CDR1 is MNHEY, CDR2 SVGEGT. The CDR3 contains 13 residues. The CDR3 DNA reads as TGTGCCAGCAGTTACCTGGGACTGGAAGAGCAGTTCTTC. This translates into CASSYLGLEEQFF.

CDR3 loop: CASSLTEGAKNIQYF. For the CDR3, the DNA is TGTGCCAGCAGTTTGACCGAGGGGGCCAAAAACATTCAGTACTTC. This chain uses TRBV28 with TRBJ2-4; D may be TRBD1 or TRBD2 (5 bases each). The CDR3 covers 15 residues. V dropped 3 bases and J dropped 1 base, with 10 bases sitting between them. Germline CDR1 reads MDHEN; CDR2 reads SYDVKM.

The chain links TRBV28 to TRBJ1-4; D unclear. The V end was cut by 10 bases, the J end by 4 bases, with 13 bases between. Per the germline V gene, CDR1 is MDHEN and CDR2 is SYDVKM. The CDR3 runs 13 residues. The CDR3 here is CATLDGSNEKLFF. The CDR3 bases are TGTGCCACCCTCGACGGGAGTAATGAAAAACTGTTTTTT.

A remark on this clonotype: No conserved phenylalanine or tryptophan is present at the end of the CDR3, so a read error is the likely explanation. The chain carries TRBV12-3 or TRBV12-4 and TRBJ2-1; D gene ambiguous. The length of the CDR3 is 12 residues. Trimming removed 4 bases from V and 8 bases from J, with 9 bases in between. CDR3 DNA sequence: TGTGCCAGCAGTTCCCTTACTGATGAGCAGTTCTTA. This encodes CASSSLTDEQFL.

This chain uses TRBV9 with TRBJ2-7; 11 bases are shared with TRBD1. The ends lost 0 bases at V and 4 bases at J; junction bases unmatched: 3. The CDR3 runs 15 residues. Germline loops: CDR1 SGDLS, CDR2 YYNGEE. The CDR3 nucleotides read TGTGCCAGCAGCGTAGAGGACAGGGGGCGATACGAGCAGTACTTC. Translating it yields CASSVEDRGRYEQYF.

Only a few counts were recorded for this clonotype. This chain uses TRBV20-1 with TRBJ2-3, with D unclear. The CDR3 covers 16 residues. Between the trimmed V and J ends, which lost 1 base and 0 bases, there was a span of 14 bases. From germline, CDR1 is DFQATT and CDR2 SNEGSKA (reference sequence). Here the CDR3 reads CSARGFRSWSTDTQYF. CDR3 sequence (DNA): TGCAGTGCTAGAGGTTTCAGGTCATGGAGCACAGATACGCAGTATTTT.

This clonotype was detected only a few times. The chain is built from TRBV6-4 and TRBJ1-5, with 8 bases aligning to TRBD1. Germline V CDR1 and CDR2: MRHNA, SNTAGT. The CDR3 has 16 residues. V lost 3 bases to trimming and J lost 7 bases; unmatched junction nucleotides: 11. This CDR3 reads CASSDPSTGVGQPQHF. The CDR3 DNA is TGTGCCAGCAGTGATCCCTCGACAGGGGTGGGACAGCCCCAGCATTTT.